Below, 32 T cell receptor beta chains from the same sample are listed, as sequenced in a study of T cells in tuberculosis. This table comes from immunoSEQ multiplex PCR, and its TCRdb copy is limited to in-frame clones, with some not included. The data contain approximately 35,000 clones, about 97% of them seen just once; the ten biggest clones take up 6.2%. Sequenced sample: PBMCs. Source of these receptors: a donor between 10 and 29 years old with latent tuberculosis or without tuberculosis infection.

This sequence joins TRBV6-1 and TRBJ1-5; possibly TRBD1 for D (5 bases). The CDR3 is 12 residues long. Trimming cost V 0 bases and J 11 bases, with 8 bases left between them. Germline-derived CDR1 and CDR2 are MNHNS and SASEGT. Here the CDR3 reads CASSEAGGSQHF. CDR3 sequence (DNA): TGTGCCAGCAGTGAAGCGGGGGGGTCCCAGCATTTT.

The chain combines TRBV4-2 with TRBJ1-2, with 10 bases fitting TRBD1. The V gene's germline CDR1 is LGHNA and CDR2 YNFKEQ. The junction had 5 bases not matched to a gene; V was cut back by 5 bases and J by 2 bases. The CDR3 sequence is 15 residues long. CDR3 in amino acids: CASSSRTGGNYGYTF. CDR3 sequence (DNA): TGTGCCAGCAGCTCAAGGACAGGGGGGAACTATGGCTACACCTTC.

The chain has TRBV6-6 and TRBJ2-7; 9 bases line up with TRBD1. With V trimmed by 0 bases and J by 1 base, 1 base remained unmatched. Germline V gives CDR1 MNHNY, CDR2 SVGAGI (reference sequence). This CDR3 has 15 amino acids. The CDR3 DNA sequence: TGTGCCAGCAGTTACTCGACAGGGGGGTCCTACGAGCAGTACTTC. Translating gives CASSYSTGGSYEQYF.

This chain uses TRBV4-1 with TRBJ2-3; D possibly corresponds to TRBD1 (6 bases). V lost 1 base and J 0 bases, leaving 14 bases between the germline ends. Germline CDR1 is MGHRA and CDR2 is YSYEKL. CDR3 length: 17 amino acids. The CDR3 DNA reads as TGCGCCAGCAGCCAAGCCGGCCTGGGACAAAGCACAGATACGCAGTATTTT. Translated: CASSQAGLGQSTDTQYF.

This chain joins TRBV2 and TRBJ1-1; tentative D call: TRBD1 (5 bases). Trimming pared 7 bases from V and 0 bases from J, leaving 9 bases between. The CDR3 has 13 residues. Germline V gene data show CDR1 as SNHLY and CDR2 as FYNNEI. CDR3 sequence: CASNQGMNTEAFF. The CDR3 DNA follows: TGTGCCAGCAATCAGGGAATGAACACTGAAGCTTTCTTT.

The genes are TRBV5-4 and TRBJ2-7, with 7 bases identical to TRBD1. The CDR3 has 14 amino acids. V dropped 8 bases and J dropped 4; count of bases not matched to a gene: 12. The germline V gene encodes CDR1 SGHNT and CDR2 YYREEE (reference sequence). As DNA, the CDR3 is TGTGCCAGTAGCCACGGGACAGATCTTTACGAGCAGTACTTC. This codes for CASSHGTDLYEQYF.

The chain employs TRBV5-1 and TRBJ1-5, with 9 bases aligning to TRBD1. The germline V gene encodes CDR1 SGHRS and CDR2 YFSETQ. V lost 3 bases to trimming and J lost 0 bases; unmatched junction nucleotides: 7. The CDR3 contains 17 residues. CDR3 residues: CASSSGTGTNSNQPQHF. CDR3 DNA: TGCGCCAGCAGCTCCGGGACAGGGACTAATAGCAATCAGCCCCAGCATTTT.

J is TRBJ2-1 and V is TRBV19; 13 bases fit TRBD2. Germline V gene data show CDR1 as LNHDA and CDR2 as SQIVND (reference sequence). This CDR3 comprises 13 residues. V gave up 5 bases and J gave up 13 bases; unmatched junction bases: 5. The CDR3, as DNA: TGTGCCAGTAGTTCCGGGACTAGCGGGACTCAGTTCTTC. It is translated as CASSSGTSGTQFF.

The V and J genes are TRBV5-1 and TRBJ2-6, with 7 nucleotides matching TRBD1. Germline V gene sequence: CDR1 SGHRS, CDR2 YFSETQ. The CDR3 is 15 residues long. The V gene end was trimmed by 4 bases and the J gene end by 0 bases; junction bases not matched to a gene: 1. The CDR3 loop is CASSPGGSGANVLTF. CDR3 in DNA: TGCGCCAGCAGCCCAGGGGGCTCTGGGGCCAACGTCCTGACTTTC.

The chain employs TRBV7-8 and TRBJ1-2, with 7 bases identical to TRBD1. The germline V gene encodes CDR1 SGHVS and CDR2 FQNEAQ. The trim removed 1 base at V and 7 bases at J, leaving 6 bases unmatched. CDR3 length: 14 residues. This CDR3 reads CASSLGQGPFGYTF. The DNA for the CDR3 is TGTGCCAGCAGCTTAGGACAGGGCCCCTTTGGCTACACCTTC.

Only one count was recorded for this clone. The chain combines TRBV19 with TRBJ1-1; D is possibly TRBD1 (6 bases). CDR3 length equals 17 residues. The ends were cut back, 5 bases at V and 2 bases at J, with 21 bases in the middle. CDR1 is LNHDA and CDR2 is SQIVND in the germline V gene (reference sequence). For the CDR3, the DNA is TGTGCCAGTAGTTCCCTCTGGGGGGGCAGGATAAACACTGAAGCTTTCTTT. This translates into CASSSLWGGRINTEAFF.

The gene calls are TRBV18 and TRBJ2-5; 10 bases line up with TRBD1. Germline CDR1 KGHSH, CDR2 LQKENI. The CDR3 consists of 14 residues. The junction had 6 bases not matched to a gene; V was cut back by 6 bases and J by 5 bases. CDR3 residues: CASSRDRGWETQYF. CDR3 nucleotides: TGTGCCAGCTCCCGGGACAGGGGCTGGGAGACCCAGTACTTC.

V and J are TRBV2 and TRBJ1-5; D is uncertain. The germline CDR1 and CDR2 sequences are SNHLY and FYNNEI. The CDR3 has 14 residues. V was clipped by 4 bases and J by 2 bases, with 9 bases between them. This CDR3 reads CASSGDIGNQPQHF. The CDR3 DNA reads TGTGCCAGCAGTGGAGATATCGGCAATCAGCCCCAGCATTTT.

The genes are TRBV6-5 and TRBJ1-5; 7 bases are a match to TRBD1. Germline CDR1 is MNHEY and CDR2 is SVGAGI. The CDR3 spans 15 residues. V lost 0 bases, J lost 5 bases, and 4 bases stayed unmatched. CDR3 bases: TGTGCCAGCAGTTACTCGTTTAGGGGGCATCAGCCCCAGCATTTT. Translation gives CASSYSFRGHQPQHF.

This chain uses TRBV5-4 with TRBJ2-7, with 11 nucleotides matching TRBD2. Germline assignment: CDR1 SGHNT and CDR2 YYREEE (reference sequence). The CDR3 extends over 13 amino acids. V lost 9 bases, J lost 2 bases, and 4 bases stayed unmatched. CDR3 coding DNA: TGTGCCACTACACTAGCGGGGGCCTACGAGCAGTACTTC. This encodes CATTLAGAYEQYF.

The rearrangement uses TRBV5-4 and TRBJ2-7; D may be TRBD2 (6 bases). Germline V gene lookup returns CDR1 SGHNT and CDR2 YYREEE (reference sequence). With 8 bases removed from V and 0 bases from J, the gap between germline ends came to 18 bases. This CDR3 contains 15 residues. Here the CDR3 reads CASSVGTLSSYEQYF. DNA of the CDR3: TGTGCCAGTAGCGTTGGGACTCTTAGCTCCTACGAGCAGTACTTC.

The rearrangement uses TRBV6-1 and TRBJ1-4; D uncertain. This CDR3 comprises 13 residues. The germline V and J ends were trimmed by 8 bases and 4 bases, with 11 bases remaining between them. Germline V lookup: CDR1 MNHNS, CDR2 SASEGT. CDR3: CASGREYNEKLFF. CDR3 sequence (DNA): TGTGCCAGCGGGAGAGAGTATAATGAAAAACTGTTTTTT.

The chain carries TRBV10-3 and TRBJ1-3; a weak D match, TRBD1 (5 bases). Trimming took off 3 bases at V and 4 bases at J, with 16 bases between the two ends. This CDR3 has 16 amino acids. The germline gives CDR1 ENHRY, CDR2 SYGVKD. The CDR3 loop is CAISDYVGGIGNTIYF. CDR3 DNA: TGTGCCATCAGTGACTACGTGGGGGGGATAGGAAACACCATATATTTT.

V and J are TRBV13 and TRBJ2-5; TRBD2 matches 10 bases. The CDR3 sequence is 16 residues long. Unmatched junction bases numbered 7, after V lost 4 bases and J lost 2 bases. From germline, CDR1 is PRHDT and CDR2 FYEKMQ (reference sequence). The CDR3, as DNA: TGTGCCAGCAGCTCTACTAGCGGGGCGCCGCAAGAGACCCAGTACTTC. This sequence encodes CASSSTSGAPQETQYF.

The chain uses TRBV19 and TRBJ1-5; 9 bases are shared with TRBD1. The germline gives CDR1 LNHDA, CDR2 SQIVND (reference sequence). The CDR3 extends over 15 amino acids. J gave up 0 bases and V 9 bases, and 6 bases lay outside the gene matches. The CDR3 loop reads CASGGTGNSNQPQHF. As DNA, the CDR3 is TGTGCCAGCGGGGGGACAGGGAATAGCAATCAGCCCCAGCATTTT.

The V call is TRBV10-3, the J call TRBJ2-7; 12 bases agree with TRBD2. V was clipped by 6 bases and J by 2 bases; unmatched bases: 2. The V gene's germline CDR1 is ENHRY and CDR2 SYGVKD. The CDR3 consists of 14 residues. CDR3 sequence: CAIRRTSGAYEQYF. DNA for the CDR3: TGTGCCATCAGGCGGACTAGCGGGGCCTACGAGCAGTACTTC.

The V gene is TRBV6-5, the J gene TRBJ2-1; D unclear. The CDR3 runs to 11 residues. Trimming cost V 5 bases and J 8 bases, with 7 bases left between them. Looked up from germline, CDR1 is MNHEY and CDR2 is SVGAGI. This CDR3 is CASSRLDEQFF. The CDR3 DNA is TGTGCCAGCAGTAGGCTAGATGAGCAGTTCTTC.

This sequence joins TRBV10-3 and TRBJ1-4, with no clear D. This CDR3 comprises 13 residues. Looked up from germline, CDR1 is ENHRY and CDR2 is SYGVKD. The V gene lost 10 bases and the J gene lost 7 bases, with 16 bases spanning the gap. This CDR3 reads CATSTGTSEKLFF. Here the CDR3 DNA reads TGTGCCACCTCGACGGGAACTTCTGAAAAACTGTTTTTT.

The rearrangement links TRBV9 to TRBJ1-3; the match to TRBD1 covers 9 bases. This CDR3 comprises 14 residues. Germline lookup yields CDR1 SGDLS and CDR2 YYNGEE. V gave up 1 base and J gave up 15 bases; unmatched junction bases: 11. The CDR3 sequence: CASSVRGTGTGKYF. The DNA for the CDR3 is TGTGCCAGCAGCGTAAGAGGGACCGGGACAGGGAAATATTTT.

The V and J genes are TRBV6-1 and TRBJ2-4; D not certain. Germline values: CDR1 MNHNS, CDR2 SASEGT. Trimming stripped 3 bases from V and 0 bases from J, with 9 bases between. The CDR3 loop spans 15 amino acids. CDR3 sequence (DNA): TGTGCCAGCAGTGAGCTGACAAGAGCCAAAAACATTCAGTACTTC. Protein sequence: CASSELTRAKNIQYF.

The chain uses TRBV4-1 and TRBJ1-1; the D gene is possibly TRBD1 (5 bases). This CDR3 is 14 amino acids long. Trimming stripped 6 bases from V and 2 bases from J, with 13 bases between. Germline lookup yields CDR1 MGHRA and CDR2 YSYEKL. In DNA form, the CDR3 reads TGCGCCAGCAGTCTCAGGGATGTTAACACTGAAGCTTTCTTT. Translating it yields CASSLRDVNTEAFF.

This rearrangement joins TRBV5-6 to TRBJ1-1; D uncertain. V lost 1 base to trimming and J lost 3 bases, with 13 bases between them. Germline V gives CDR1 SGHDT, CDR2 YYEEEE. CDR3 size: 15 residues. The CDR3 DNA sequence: TGTGCCAGCAGCTTGCTAGATAGGCAGCACACTGAAGCTTTCTTT. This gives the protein CASSLLDRQHTEAFF.

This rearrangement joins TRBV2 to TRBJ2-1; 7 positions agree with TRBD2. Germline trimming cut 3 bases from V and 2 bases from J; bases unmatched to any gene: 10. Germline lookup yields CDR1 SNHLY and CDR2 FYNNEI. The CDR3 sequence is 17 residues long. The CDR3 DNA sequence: TGTGCCAGCAGTGAGCTAACCGCGGGGGAAGCCTACAATGAGCAGTTCTTC. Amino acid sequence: CASSELTAGEAYNEQFF.

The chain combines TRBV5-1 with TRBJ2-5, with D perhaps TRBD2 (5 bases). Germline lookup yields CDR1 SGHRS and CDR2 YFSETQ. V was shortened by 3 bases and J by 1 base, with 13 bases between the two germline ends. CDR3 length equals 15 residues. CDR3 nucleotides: TGCGCCAGCAGCTATGTGGGAGCGGTCCAAGAGACCCAGTACTTC. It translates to CASSYVGAVQETQYF.

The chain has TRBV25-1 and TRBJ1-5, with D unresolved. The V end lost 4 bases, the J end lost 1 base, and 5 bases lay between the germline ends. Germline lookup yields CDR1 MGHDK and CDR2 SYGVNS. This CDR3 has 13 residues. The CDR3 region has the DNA TGTGCCAGCAGTGCGGGAAGCAATCAGCCCCAGCATTTT. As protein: CASSAGSNQPQHF.

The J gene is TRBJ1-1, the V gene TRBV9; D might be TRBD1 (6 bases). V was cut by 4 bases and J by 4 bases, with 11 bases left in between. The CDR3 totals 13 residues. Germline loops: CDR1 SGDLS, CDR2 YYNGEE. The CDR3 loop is CASSQQGRTEAFF. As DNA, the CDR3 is TGTGCCAGCAGCCAACAGGGTCGCACTGAAGCTTTCTTT.

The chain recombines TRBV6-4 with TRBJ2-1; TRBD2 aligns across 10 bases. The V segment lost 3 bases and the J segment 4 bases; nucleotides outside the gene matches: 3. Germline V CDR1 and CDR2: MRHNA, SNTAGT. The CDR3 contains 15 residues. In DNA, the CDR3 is TGTGCCAGCAGTGAACTAGCGGGATCTTACAATGAGCAGTTCTTC. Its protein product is CASSELAGSYNEQFF.